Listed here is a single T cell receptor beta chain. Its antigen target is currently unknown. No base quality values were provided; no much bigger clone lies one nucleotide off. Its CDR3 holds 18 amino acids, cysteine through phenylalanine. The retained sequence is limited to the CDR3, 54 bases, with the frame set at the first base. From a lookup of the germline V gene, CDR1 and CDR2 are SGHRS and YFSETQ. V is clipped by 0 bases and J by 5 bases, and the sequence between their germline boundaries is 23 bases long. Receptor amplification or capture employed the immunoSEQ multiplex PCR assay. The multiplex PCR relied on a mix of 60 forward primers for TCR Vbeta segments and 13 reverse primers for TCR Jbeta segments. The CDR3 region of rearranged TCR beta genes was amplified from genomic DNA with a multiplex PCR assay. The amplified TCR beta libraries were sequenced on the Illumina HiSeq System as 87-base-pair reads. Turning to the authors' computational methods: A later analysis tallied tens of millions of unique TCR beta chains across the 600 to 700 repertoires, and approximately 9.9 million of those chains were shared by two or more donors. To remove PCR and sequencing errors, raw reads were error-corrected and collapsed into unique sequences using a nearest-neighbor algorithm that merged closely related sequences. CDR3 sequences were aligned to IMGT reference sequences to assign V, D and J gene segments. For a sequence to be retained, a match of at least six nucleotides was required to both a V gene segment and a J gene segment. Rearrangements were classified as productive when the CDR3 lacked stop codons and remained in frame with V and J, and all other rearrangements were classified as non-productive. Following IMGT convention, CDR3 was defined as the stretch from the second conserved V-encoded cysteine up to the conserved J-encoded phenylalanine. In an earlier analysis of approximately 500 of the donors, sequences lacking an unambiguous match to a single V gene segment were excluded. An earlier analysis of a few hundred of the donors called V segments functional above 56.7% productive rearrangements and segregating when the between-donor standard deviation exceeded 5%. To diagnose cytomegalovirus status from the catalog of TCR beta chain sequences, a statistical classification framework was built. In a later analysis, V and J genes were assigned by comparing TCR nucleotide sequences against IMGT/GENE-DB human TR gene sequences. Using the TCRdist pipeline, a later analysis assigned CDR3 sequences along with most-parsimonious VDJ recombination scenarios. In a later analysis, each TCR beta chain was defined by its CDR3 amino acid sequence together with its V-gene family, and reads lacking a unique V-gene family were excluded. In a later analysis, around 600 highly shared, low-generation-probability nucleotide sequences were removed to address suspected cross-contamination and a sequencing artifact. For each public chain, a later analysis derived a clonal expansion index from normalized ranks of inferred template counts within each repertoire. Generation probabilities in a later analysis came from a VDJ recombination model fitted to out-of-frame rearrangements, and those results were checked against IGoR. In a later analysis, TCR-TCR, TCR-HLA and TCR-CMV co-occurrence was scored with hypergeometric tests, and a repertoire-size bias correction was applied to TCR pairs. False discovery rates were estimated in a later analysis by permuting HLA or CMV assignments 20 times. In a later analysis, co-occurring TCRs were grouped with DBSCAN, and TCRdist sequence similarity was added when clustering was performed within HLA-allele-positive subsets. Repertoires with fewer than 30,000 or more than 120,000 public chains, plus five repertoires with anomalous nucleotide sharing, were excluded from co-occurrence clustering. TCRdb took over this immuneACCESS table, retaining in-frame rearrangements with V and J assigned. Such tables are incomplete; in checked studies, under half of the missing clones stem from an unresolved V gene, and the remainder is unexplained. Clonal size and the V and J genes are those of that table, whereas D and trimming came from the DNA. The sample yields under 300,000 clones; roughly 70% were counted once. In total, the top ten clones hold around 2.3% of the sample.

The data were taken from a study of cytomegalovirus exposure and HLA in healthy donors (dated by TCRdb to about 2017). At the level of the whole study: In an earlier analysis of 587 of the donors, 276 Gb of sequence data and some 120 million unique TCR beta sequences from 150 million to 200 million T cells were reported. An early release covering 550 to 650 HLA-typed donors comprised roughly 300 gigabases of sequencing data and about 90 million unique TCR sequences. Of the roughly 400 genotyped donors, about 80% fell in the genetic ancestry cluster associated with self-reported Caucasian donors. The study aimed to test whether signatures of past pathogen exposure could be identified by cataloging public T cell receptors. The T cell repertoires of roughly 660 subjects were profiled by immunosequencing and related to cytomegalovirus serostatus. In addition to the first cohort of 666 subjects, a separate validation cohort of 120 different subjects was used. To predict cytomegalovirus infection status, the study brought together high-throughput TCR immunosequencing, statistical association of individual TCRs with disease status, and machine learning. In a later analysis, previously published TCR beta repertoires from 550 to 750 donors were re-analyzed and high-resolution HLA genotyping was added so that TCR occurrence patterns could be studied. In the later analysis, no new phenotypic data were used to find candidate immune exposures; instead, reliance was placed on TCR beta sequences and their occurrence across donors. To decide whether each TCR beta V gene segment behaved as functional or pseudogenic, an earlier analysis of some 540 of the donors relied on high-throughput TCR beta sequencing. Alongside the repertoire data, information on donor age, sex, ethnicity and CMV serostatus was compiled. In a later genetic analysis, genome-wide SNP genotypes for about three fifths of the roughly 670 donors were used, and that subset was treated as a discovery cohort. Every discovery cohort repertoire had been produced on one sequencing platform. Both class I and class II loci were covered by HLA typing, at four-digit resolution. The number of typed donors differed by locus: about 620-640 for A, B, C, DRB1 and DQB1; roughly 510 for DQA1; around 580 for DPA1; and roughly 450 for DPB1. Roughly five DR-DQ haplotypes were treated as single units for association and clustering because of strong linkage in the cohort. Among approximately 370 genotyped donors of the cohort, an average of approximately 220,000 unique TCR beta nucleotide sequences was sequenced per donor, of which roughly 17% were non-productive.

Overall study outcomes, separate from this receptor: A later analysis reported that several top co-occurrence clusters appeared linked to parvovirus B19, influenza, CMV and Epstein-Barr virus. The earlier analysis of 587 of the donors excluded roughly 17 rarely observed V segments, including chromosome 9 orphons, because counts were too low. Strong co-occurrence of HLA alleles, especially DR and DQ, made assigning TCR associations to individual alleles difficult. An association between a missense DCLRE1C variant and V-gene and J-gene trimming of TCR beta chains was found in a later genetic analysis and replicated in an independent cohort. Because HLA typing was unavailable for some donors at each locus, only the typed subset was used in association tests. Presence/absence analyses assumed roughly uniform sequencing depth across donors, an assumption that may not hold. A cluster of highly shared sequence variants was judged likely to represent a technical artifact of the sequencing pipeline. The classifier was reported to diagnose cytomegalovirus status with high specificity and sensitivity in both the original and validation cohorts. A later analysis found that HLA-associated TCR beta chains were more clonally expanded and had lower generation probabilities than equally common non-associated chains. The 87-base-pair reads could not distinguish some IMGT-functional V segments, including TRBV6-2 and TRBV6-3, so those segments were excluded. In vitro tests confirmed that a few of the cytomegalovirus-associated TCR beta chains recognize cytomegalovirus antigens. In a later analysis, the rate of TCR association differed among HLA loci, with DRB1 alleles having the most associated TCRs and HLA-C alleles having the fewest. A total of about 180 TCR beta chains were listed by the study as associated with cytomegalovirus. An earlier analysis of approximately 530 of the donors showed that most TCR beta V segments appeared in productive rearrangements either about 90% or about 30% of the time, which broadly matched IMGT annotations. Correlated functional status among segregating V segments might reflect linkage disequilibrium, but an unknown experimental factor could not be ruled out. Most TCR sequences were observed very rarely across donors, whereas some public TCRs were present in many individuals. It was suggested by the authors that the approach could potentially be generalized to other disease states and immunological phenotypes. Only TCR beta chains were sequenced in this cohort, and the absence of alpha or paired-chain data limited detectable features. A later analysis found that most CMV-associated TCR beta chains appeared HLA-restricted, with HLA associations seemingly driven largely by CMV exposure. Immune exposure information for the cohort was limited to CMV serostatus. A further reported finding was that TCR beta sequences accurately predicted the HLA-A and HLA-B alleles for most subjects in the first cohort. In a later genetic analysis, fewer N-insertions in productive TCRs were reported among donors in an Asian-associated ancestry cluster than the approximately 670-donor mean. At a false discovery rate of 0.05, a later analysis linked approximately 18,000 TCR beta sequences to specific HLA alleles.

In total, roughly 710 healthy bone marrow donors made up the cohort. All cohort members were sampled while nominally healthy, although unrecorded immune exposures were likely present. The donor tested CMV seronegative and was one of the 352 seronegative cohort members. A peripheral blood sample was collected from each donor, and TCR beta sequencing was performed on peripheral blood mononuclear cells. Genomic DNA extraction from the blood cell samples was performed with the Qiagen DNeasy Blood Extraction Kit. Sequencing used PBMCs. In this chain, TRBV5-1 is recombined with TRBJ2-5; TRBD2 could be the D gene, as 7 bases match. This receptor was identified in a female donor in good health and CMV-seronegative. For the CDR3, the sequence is CASSLAGAGGGNGETQYF. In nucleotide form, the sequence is TGCGCCAGCAGCTTGGCCGGGGCCGGCGGGGGCAATGGGGAGACCCAGTACTTC.